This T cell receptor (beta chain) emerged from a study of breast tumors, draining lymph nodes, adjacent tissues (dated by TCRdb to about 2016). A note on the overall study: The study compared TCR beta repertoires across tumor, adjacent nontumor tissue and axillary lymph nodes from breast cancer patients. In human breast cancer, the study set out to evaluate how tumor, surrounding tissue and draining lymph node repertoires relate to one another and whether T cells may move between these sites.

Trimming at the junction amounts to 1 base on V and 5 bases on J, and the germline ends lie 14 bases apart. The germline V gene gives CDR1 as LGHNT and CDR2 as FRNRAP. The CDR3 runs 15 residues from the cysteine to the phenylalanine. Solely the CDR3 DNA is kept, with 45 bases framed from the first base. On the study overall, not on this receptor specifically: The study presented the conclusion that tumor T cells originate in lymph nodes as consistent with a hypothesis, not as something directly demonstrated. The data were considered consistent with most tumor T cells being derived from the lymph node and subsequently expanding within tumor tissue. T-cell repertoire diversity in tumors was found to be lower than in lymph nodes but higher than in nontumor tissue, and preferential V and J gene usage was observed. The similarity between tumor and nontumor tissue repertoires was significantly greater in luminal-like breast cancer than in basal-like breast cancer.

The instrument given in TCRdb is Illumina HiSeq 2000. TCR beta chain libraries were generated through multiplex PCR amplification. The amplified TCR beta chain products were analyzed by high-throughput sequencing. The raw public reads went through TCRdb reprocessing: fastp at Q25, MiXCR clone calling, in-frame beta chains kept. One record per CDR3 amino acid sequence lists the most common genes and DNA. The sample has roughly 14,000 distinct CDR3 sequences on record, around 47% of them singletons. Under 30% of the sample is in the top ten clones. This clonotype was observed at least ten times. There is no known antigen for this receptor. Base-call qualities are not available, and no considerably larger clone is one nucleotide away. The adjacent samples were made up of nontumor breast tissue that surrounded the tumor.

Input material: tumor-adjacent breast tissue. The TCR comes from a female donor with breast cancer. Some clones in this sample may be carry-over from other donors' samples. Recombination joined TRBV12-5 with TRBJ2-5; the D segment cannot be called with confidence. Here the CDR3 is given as CASGLGAAIDETQYF. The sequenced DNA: TGTGCTAGTGGTTTGGGGGCGGCGATAGATGAGACCCAGTACTTC.